These 24 T cell receptor beta chains share one sample of origin, sequenced in a study of somatic mutations in cytotoxic T cells in rheumatoid arthritis. The method was immunoSEQ multiplex PCR; TCRdb's version includes in-frame clones alone and lacks a portion of them. The table records 16,000 or so clones, around three quarters of them present only once. The material sequenced was CD8+ T cells sorted from blood. The receptors originated from an adult with rheumatoid arthritis.

The V and J genes are TRBV29-1 and TRBJ1-2; TRBD1 matches at 8 bases. Germline V gene sequence: CDR1 SQVTM, CDR2 ANQGSEA. This CDR3 contains 13 residues. Trimming took 6 bases from V and 4 from J; bases not matched to a gene: 7. CDR3 DNA sequence: TGCAGCGTCCCGACAGGGGCAGGCTATGGCTACACCTTC. Its translation: CSVPTGAGYGYTF.

This rearrangement joins TRBV6-4 to TRBJ1-5; D might be TRBD1 (5 bases). Trimming removed 10 bases from V and 4 bases from J, with 17 bases in between. The germline V gene has CDR1 MRHNA and CDR2 SNTAGT. There are 14 residues in the CDR3. The CDR3 region is CANVQGKANQPQHF. DNA for the CDR3: TGTGCCAACGTCCAGGGTAAGGCGAATCAGCCCCAGCATTTT.

This rearrangement joins TRBV9 to TRBJ2-1; D may be TRBD2 (6 bases). CDR3 length: 16 residues. V was cut by 3 bases and J by 1 base, with 14 bases left in between. Germline values: CDR1 SGDLS, CDR2 YYNGEE. This CDR3 reads CASSDGGTLSYNEQFF. Written as DNA, the CDR3 is TGTGCCAGCAGCGACGGCGGGACTCTGTCCTACAATGAGCAGTTCTTC.

The chain links TRBV6-5 to TRBJ2-7; no definite D call. Trimming pared 6 bases from V and 4 bases from J, leaving 10 bases between. Germline CDR1 reads MNHEY; CDR2 reads SVGAGI. The CDR3 runs 12 residues. CDR3 region: CASSQDGYEQYF. DNA for the CDR3: TGTGCCAGCAGCCAGGACGGATACGAGCAGTACTTC.

This chain joins TRBV5-7 and TRBJ2-6; no firm D call. TRBV5-7 carries the ORF label, with uncertain function. Trimming shortened V by 7 bases and J by 5 bases, and 19 bases separated the two germline ends. The CDR3 is 16 residues long. CDR3 amino acids: CASVSVVQSRANVLTF. CDR3 nucleotides: TGTGCCAGCGTAAGTGTTGTACAAAGTCGGGCCAACGTCCTGACTTTC.

This chain links TRBV5-1 with TRBJ1-2, with D maybe TRBD1 (5 bases). Per germline, CDR1 SGHRS and CDR2 YFSETQ. Between the trimmed V and J ends, which lost 0 bases and 7 bases, there was a span of 16 bases. This CDR3 is 15 amino acids long. The DNA for the CDR3 is TGCGCCAGCAGCTTGGATGTGGAAGGGGTTCGTGGCTACACCTTC. It yields the protein CASSLDVEGVRGYTF.

The J gene is TRBJ1-4, the V gene TRBV6-1; TRBD1 matches 10 bases. The junction had 7 bases not matched to a gene; V was cut back by 5 bases and J by 7 bases. The germline V gene encodes CDR1 MNHNS and CDR2 SASEGT. The CDR3 is 15 amino acids. CDR3 loop: CASSQPGTGVEKLFF. CDR3 DNA: TGTGCCAGCAGTCAGCCCGGGACAGGGGTTGAAAAACTGTTTTTT.

With regard to this clone: Other DNA sequences within the sample encode an identical CDR3. The chain recombines TRBV6-5 with TRBJ1-1; possible D gene TRBD1, 5 bases. V was trimmed by 0 bases and J by 11 bases, leaving 13 bases between them. This CDR3 contains 13 residues. Germline CDR1 MNHEY, CDR2 SVGAGI. The CDR3 DNA reads TGTGCCAGCAGTTACTCGTGGGGCTCGGAGGCTTTCTTT. Translation: CASSYSWGSEAFF.

The gene calls are TRBV7-3 and TRBJ2-5; 8 nucleotides match TRBD2. Trimming cost V 5 bases and J 5 bases; bases outside gene matches: 7. Germline values: CDR1 SGHTA, CDR2 FQGTGA. The CDR3 sequence is 14 residues long. The CDR3 protein is CASSHSGAGETQYF. The CDR3 DNA is TGTGCCAGCAGCCATAGCGGGGCGGGGGAGACCCAGTACTTC.

The chain has TRBV9 and TRBJ2-7; 8 bases agree with TRBD2. V trimming: 1 base; J trimming: 5 bases; junction bases outside the gene matches: 8. The length of the CDR3 is 15 residues. Germline CDR1 is SGDLS and CDR2 is YYNGEE. This CDR3 is CASSVQSGGADEQYF. In DNA form, the CDR3 reads TGTGCCAGCAGCGTACAAAGCGGGGGCGCGGACGAGCAGTACTTC.

Sample share makes this clone large. CDR3 nucleotides: TGTGCCAGCAGTTACGGGACTGAAGCTTTCTTT. This sequence encodes CASSYGTEAFF. V gene TRBV6-6 combines with J gene TRBJ1-1; no definite D call. CDR3 length equals 11 residues. Trimming pared 2 bases from V and 5 bases from J, leaving 3 bases between. The germline V gene has CDR1 MNHNY and CDR2 SVGAGI (reference sequence).

The chain combines TRBV30 with TRBJ1-5; D may be TRBD1 (5 bases). This CDR3 contains 14 residues. Germline V gene data show CDR1 as GTSNPN and CDR2 as SVGIG (reference sequence). Trimming removed 0 bases at V and 5 bases at J, with 11 bases between. CDR3 amino acids: CAWSVGGGHQPQHF. The CDR3 DNA is TGTGCCTGGAGTGTGGGGGGAGGGCATCAGCCCCAGCATTTT.

This clone is labeled as medium-sized. This chain uses TRBV27 with TRBJ2-7, with a tentative D call TRBD1 (6 bases). CDR3 length: 14 amino acids. Germline assignment: CDR1 MNHEY and CDR2 SMNVEV (reference sequence). The V end lost 6 bases, the J end lost 2 bases, and 14 bases lay between the germline ends. DNA for the CDR3: TGTGCCAGCAGAATAGGCCCAGGGGCCTACGAGCAGTACTTC. This encodes CASRIGPGAYEQYF.

The chain uses TRBV5-1 and TRBJ2-7, with TRBD2 as a possible D gene (6 bases). The CDR3 contains 14 residues. Germline CDR1 is SGHRS and CDR2 is YFSETQ. Trimming cost V 2 bases and J 5 bases, with 14 bases left between them. The CDR3 region has the DNA TGCGCCAGCAGCTTTTCGGGGGTGATGGACGAGCAGTACTTC. This codes for CASSFSGVMDEQYF.

The chain recombines TRBV4-1 with TRBJ2-3; D is perhaps TRBD1 (6 bases). Trimming stripped 1 base from V and 5 bases from J, with 13 bases between. CDR3 length: 15 residues. CDR1 is MGHRA and CDR2 is YSYEKL in the germline V gene. This CDR3 reads CASSQGQGRIDTQYF. CDR3 nucleotide sequence: TGCGCCAGCAGCCAAGGTCAGGGGCGGATAGATACGCAGTATTTT.

Written as DNA, the CDR3 is TGTGCCAGCAGTGTGGCGGGGGGGCCGTCCTACAATGAGCAGTTCTTC. It codes for CASSVAGGPSYNEQFF. The chain has TRBV25-1 and TRBJ2-1, with TRBD2 identical over 9 bases. V lost 4 bases, J lost 1 base, and 5 bases stayed unmatched. Germline V gene lookup returns CDR1 MGHDK and CDR2 SYGVNS. The CDR3 contains 16 residues.

The chain links TRBV5-1 to TRBJ1-3; no clear D. Per the germline V gene, CDR1 is SGHRS and CDR2 is YFSETQ. V lost 9 bases, J lost 4 bases, and 8 bases lay in between. The CDR3 extends over 11 amino acids. The CDR3 DNA is TGCGCCATCAGGCGGGGAAACACCATATATTTT. Its translation is CAIRRGNTIYF.

The chain uses TRBV12-5 and TRBJ1-1; the D is unclear. V was pared by 2 bases and J by 1 base, with 5 bases between. This CDR3 is 13 amino acids long. Germline CDR1 reads LGHNT; CDR2 reads FRNRAP. For the CDR3, the DNA is TGTGCTAGTGGTTTGAACCCGAACACTGAAGCTTTCTTT. It encodes CASGLNPNTEAFF.

The chain combines TRBV30 with TRBJ1-5; D is uncertain. The CDR3 covers 12 residues. Trimming took 2 bases from V and 5 from J, leaving 7 bases between them. CDR1 GTSNPN and CDR2 SVGIG come from the germline V gene (reference sequence). DNA for the CDR3: TGTGCCTGGAGTCCATCTCATCAGCCCCAGCATTTT. This sequence encodes CAWSPSHQPQHF. Using reference TRBV30 and TRBJ1-5 for the parts outside the CDR3, the full variable domain is SQTIHQWPATLVQPVGSPLSLECTVEGTSNPNLYWYRQAAGRGLQLLFYSVGIGQISSEVPQNLSASRPQDRQFILSSKKLLLSDSGFYLCAWSPSHQPQHFGDGTRLSIL.

This clone was detected a few times. This rearrangement joins TRBV21-1 to TRBJ2-5; the table's D call, TRBD1, was not checked against the DNA. TRBV21-1 is an annotated pseudogene. CDR3 length: 13 residues. The CDR3 nucleotides read TGTGCCAGCAGCACGACAGGGCAAGAGACCCAGTACTTC. Residues: CASSTTGQETQYF.

The J gene is TRBJ2-7, the V gene TRBV10-2, with 15 bases that match TRBD2. After removal of 5 bases from V and 7 bases from J, the junction contained 3 bases not matched to a gene. Germline loops: CDR1 WSHSY, CDR2 SAAADI. This CDR3 comprises 14 residues. The CDR3 sequence: CASSWTSGGGEQYF. Here the CDR3 DNA reads TGCGCCAGCAGTTGGACTAGCGGGGGGGGTGAGCAGTACTTC.

The rearrangement links TRBV18 to TRBJ2-3, with D unresolved. V dropped 1 base and J dropped 2 bases, with 16 bases sitting between them. CDR3 size: 17 residues. Germline CDR1 is KGHSH and CDR2 is LQKENI. The CDR3: CASSPQSLGSNTDTQYF. The CDR3 bases are TGTGCCAGCTCACCACAGAGTTTGGGCAGTAACACAGATACGCAGTATTTT.

The chain is built from TRBV6-5 and TRBJ2-2, with no clear D. CDR3 length equals 14 residues. V lost 2 bases, J lost 1 base, and 5 bases lay in between. Germline V gene sequence: CDR1 MNHEY, CDR2 SVGAGI. The CDR3 region has the DNA TGTGCCAGCAGTTACGGCGTGAACACCGGGGAGCTGTTTTTT. This encodes CASSYGVNTGELFF.

The CDR3 nucleotides are TGCGCCAGCAGTACCGGACAGACTGAAGCTTTCTTT. Translation: CASSTGQTEAFF. The chain recombines TRBV5-1 with TRBJ1-1; possible D gene TRBD1, 6 bases. This CDR3 contains 12 residues. The germline V gene has CDR1 SGHRS and CDR2 YFSETQ. The V end lost 5 bases, the J end lost 5 bases, and 10 bases lay between the germline ends.